This entry describes one TCR beta chain. Its antigen is unknown. The V and J ends lost 0 bases and 14 bases respectively, with 8 bases between them. There are 11 residues in the CDR3. Germline lookup yields CDR1 LGHDT and CDR2 YNNKEL (reference sequence). This specimen comes from a study of T-cell reconstitution after alpha-beta-depleted transplantation in children. Notes on the study in general: Newly made T cells mostly supplied T-cell counts and diversity one year after transplant. Recipient T cells and thymic progenitors that survived were the source of the high TCRbeta diversity seen at day 60 in some patients. About two months after transplant, alpha-beta T cells reportedly came from several hundred expanded graft clones.

Preparation of the TCRbeta library used unique molecular identifiers. TCRdb used MiXCR to reprocess the PCR reads, holding one entry per CDR3 protein. The table includes some 80,000 distinct CDR3 sequences, 15% to 20% detected once. The source was PBMCs, mostly from graft donor cells, collected 360 days after TCRalphabeta/CD19-depleted stem cell transplant. V usage is TRBV3-1 and J usage is TRBJ2-1; D is undetermined. The clonotype was recovered from a male patient aged 2-15 years who had a stem cell transplant for acute lymphoblastic leukemia, so the T cells may come from the graft donor. The CDR3 protein is CASSQDFLKFF. The CDR3 coding sequence is TGTGCCAGCAGCCAAGACTTCCTGAAGTTCTTC.